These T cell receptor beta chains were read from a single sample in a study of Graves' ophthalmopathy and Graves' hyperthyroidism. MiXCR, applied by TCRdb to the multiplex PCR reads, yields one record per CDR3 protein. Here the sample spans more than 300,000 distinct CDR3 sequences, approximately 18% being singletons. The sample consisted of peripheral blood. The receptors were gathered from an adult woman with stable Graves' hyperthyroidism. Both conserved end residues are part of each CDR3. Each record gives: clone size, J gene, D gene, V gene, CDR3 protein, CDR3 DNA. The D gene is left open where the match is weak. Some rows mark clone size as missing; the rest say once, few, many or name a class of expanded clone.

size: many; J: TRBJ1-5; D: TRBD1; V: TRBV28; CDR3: CASTQDRVNQPQHF; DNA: TGTGCCAGCACCCAGGACAGGGTCAATCAGCCCCAGCATTTT
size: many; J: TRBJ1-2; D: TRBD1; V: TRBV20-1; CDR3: CSAGPGQGFYGYTF; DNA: TGCAGTGCCGGACCGGGACAGGGCTTCTATGGCTACACCTTC
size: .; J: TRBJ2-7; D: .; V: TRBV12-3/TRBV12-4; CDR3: CASRSSQRYEQYF; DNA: TGTGCCAGCAGATCCTCACAGCGCTACGAGCAGTACTTC
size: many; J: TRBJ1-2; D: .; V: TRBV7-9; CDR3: CASSPTAYGYTF; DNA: TGTGCCAGCAGCCCTACAGCTTATGGCTACACCTTC
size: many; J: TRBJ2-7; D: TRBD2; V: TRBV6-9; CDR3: CATPESGLVFEQYF; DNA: TGTGCCACCCCCGAGTCGGGACTAGTCTTCGAGCAGTACTTC
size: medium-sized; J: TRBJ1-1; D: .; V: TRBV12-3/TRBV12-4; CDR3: CASSYGGLNTEAFF; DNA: TGTGCCAGCAGTTATGGGGGTTTGAACACTGAAGCTTTCTTT
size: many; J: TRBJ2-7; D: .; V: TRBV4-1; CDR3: CASSQPGGWEQYF; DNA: TGCGCCAGCAGCCAACCCGGGGGATGGGAGCAGTACTTC
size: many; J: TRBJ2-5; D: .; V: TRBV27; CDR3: CASSLDPPSSVETQYF; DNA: TGTGCCAGCAGTTTAGATCCCCCCAGTAGTGTGGAGACCCAGTACTTC
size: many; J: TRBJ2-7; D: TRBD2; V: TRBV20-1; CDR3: CSAPAAGAYEQYF; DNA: TGCAGTGCTCCTGCGGCGGGAGCCTACGAGCAGTACTTC
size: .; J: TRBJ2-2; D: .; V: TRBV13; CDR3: CASSPQGSWTAGELFF; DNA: TGTGCCAGCAGCCCTCAGGGGAGTTGGACGGCCGGGGAGCTGTTTTTT
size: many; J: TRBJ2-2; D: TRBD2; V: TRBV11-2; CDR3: CASSLVAGKTGELSF; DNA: TGTGCCAGCAGCTTAGTAGCGGGCAAAACCGGGGAGCTGTCTTTT
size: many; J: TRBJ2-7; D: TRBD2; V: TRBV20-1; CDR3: CSASKTSGGYEQYF; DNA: TGCAGTGCTAGTAAGACTAGCGGGGGATACGAGCAGTACTTC
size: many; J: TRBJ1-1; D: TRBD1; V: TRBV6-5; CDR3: CASSYRQGDTEAFF; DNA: TGTGCCAGCAGTTACCGACAGGGTGACACTGAAGCTTTCTTT
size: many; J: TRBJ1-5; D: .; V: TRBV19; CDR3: CASSISEHARGHGNQPQHF; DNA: TGTGCCAGTAGTATTAGCGAGCACGCGAGGGGCCATGGCAATCAGCCCCAGCATTTT
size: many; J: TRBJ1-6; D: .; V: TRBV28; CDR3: CASQSVNSPLHF; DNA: TGTGCCAGTCAGAGCGTGAATTCACCCCTCCACTTT
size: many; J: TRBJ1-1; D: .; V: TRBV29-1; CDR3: CSVEVGLSTEAFF; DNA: TGCAGCGTTGAAGTCGGCTTGAGCACTGAAGCTTTCTTT
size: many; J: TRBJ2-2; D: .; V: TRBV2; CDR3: CASNRRNTGELFF; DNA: TGTGCCAGCAATCGTAGGAACACCGGGGAGCTGTTTTTT
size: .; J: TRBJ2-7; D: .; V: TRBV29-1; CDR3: CSVESAVNYEQYF; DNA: TGCAGCGTTGAATCGGCAGTGAACTACGAGCAGTACTTC
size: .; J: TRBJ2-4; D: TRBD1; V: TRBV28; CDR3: CASSLYRGLGIGKNIQYF; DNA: TGTGCCAGCAGTTTATACAGGGGGCTTGGTATCGGCAAAAACATTCAGTACTTC
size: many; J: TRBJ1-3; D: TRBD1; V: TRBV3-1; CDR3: CASSRTGGFGNTIYF; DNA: TGTGCCAGCAGTCGGACAGGGGGATTTGGAAACACCATATATTTT
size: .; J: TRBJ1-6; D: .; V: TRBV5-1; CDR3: CASSFEANSPLHF; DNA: TGCGCCAGCAGCTTCGAGGCGAATTCACCCCTCCACTTT
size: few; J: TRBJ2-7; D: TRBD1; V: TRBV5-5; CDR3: CASSWAGQGLSYEQYF; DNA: TGTGCCAGCAGCTGGGCGGGACAGGGACTATCCTACGAGCAGTACTTC
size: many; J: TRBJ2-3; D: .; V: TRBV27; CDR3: CASSSTIITDTQYF; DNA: TGTGCCAGCAGTTCTACGATCATCACAGATACGCAGTATTTT
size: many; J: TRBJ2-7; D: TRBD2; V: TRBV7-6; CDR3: CASSRGLAGETTYEQYF; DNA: TGTGCCAGCAGCAGGGGACTAGCGGGAGAAACGACCTACGAGCAGTACTTC
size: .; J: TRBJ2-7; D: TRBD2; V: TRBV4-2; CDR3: CASSQPGLAFYEQYF; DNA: TGTGCCAGCAGCCAACCAGGACTAGCGTTCTACGAGCAGTACTTC
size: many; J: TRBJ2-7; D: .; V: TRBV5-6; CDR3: CASSLADRPAYEQYF; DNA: TGTGCCAGCAGCTTGGCAGACAGGCCAGCCTACGAGCAGTACTTC
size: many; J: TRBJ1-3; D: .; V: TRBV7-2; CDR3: CASSAPGAGNTIYF; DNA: TGTGCCAGCAGCGCGCCAGGGGCTGGAAACACCATATATTTT
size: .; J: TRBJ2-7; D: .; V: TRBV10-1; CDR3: CASTRGYEQYF; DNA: TGCGCCAGCACTCGGGGATACGAGCAGTACTTC
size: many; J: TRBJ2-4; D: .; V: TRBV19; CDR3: CASSPGPLIIAKNIQYF; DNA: TGTGCCAGTTCCCCGGGGCCTTTGATAATAGCCAAAAACATTCAGTACTTC
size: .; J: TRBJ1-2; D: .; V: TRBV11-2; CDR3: CASSLVSPAGSYGYTF; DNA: TGTGCCAGCAGCTTAGTCTCTCCGGCAGGGAGTTATGGCTACACCTTC
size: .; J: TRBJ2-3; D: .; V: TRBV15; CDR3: CATSRVSSGTDTQYF; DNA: TGTGCCACCAGCAGAGTGAGTAGCGGCACAGATACGCAGTATTTT
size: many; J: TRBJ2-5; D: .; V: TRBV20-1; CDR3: CSARDLGTPMTQYF; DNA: TGCAGTGCTAGAGATCTTGGGACTCCCATGACCCAGTACTTC
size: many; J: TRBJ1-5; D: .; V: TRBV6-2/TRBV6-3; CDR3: CASTSSSRQPQHF; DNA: TGTGCCAGCACATCGAGTTCTCGGCAGCCCCAGCATTTT
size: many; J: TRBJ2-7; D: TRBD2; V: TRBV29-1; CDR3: CSVNSGDEQYF; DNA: TGCAGCGTTAACAGCGGGGACGAGCAGTACTTC
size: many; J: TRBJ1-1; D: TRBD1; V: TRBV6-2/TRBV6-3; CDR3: CASSLDRGDMSDTEAFF; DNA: TGTGCCAGCAGTTTGGACAGGGGGGACATGAGCGACACTGAAGCTTTCTTT
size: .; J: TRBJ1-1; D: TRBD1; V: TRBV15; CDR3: CATSRDRGGGTEAFF; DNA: TGTGCCACCAGCCGAGACAGGGGAGGAGGCACTGAAGCTTTCTTT
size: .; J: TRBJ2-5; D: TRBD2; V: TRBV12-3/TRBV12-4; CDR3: CASSEGLAGWETQYF; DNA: TGTGCCAGCAGTGAGGGACTAGCGGGGTGGGAGACCCAGTACTTC
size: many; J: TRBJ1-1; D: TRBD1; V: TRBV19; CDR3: CASSMIGQGNTEAFF; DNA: TGTGCCAGTAGTATGATCGGACAGGGCAACACTGAAGCTTTCTTT
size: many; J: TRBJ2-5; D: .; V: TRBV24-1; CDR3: CATSDFTGLNQETQYF; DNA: TGTGCCACCAGTGATTTCACTGGACTGAATCAAGAGACCCAGTACTTC
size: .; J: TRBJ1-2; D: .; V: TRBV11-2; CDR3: CASSQTHLSGATNYGYTF; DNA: TGTGCCAGCAGCCAAACCCACCTCTCCGGGGCTACTAACTATGGCTACACCTTC
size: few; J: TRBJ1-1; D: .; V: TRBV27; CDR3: CASSYAASTEAFF; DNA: TGTGCCAGCAGTTATGCAGCCAGCACTGAAGCTTTCTTT
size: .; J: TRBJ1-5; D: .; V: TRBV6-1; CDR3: CASSEVGDSNQPQHF; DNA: TGTGCCAGCAGTGAAGTCGGGGATAGCAATCAGCCCCAGCATTTT
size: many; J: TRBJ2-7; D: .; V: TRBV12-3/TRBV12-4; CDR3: CASSPRREGRFEQYF; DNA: TGTGCCAGCAGTCCAAGAAGAGAGGGTAGGTTCGAGCAGTACTTC